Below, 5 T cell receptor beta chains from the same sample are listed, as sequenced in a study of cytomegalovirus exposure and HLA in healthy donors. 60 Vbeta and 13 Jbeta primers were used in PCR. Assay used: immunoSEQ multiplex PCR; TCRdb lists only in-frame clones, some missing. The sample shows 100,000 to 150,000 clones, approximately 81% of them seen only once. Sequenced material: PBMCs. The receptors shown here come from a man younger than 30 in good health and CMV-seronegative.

The CDR3 bases are TGTGCCAGCATCCTTGGGGGGGGCTTGAACACTGAAGCTTTCTTT. Translated: CASILGGGLNTEAFF. The chain employs TRBV28 and TRBJ1-1; a possible D gene is TRBD1 (6 bases). Trimming took off 7 bases at V and 0 bases at J, with 15 bases between the two ends. This CDR3 region has 15 residues. Germline CDR1 MDHEN, CDR2 SYDVKM.

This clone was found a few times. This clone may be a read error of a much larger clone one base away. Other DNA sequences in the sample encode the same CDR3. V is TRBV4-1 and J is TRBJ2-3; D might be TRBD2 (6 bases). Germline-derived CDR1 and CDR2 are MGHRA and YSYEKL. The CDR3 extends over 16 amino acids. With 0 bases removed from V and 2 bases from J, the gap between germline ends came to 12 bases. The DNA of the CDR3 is TGCGCCAGCAGCCAAGAGGAGGGGTACCCCACAGATACGCAGTATTTT. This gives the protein CASSQEEGYPTDTQYF.

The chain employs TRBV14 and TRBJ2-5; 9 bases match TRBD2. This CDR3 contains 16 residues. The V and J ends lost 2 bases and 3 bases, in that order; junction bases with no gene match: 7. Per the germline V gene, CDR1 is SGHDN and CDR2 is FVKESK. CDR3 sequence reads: CASSQFFSGGKETQYF. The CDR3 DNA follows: TGTGCCAGCAGCCAATTTTTTAGCGGGGGTAAAGAGACCCAGTACTTC.

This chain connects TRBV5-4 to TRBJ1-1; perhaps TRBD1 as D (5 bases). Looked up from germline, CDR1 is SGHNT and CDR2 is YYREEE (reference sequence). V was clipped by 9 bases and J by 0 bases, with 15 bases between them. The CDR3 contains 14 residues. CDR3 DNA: TGTGCCACCCACCAGGGCTCACTGAACACTGAAGCTTTCTTT. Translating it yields CATHQGSLNTEAFF.

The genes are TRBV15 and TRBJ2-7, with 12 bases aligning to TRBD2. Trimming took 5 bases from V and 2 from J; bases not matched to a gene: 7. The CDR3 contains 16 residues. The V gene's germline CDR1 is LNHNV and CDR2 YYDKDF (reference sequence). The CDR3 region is CATSGLLAGGPYEQYF. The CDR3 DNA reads TGTGCCACCAGCGGCCTCCTAGCGGGAGGGCCCTACGAGCAGTACTTC.